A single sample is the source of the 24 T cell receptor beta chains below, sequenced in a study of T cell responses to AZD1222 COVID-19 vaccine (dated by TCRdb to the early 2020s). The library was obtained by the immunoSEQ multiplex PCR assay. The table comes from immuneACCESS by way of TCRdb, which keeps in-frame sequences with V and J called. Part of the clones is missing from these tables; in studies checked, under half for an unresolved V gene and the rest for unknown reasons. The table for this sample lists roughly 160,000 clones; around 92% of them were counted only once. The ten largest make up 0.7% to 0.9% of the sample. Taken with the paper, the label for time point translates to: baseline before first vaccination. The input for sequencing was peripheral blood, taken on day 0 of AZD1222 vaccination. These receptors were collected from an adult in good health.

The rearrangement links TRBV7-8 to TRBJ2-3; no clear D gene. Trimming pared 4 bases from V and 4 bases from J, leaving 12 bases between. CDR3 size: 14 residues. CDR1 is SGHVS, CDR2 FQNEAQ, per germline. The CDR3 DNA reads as TGTGCCAGCAGCTCCAGAAATAGTGCAGATACGCAGTATTTT. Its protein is CASSSRNSADTQYF. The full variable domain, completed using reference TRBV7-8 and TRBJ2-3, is GAGVSQSPRYKVAKRGQDVALRCDPISGHVSLFWYQQALGQGPEFLTYFQNEAQLDKSGLPSDRFFAERPEGSVSTLKIQRTQQEDSAVYLCASSSRNSADTQYFGPGTRLTVL.

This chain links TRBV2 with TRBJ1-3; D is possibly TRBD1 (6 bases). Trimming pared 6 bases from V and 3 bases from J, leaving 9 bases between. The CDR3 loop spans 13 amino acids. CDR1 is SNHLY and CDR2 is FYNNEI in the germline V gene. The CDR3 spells CASRGQSGNTIYF. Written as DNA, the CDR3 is TGTGCCAGCAGAGGACAGAGTGGAAACACCATATATTTT. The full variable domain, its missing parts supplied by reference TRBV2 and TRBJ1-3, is EPEVTQTPSHQVTQMGQEVILRCVPISNHLYFYWYRQILGQKVEFLVSFYNNEISEKSEIFDDQFSVERPDGSNFTLKIRSTKLEDSAMYFCASRGQSGNTIYFGEGSWLTVV.

The CDR3 DNA follows: TGTGCCAGCAGCTTAATGGGCGATACCTACGAGCAGTACTTC. It encodes CASSLMGDTYEQYF. The V and J genes are TRBV7-9 and TRBJ2-7, with no clear D. CDR3 length: 14 residues. The germline V and J ends were trimmed by 2 bases and 2 bases, with 10 bases remaining between them. Germline V gene data show CDR1 as SEHNR and CDR2 as FQNEAQ (reference sequence).

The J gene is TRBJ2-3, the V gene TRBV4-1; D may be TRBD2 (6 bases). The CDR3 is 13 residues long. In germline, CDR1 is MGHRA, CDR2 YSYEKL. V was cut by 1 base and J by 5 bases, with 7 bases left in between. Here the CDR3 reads CASSQVAVDTQYF. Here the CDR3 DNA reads TGCGCCAGCAGCCAAGTAGCGGTAGATACGCAGTATTTT.

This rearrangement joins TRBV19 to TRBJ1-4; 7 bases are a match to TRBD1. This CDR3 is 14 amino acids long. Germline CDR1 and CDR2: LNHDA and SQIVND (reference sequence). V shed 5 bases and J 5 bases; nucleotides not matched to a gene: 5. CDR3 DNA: TGTGCCAGTAGTTTCGACAGGGTAAATGAAAAACTGTTTTTT. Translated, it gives CASSFDRVNEKLFF.

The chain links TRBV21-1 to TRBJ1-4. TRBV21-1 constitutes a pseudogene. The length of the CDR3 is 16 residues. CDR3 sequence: CASSRRAGHWNEKLFF. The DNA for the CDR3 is TGTGCCAGCAGCCGAAGGGCAGGCCATTGGAATGAAAAACTGTTTTTT.

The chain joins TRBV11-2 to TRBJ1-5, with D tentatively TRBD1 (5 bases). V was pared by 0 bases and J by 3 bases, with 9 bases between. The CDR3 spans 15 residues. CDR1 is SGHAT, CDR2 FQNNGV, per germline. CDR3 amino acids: CASSLDPGYNQPQHF. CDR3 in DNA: TGTGCCAGCAGCTTAGACCCAGGGTACAATCAGCCCCAGCATTTT. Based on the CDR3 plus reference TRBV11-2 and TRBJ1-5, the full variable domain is EAGVAQSPRYKIIEKRQSVAFWCNPISGHATLYWYQQILGQGPKLLIQFQNNGVVDDSQLPKDRFSAERLKGVDSTLKIQPAKLEDSAVYLCASSLDPGYNQPQHFGDGTRLSIL.

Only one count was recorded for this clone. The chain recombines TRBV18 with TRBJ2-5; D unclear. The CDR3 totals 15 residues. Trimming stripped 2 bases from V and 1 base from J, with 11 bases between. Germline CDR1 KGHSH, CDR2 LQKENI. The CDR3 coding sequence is TGTGCCAGCTCACCATCAGCACAGCTCCAAGAGACCCAGTACTTC. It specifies CASSPSAQLQETQYF.

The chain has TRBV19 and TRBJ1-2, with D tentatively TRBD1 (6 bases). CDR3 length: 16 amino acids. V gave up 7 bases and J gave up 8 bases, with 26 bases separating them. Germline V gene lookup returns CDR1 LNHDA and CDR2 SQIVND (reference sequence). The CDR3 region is CASTQRWAGDVLGYTF. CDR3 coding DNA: TGTGCCAGTACCCAAAGGTGGGCAGGGGATGTCTTAGGCTACACCTTC. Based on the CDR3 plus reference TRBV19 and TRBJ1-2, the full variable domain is DGGITQSPKYLFRKEGQNVTLSCEQNLNHDAMYWYRQDPGQGLRLIYYSQIVNDFQKGDIAEGYSVSREKKESFPLTVTSAQKNPTAFYLCASTQRWAGDVLGYTFGSGTRLTVV.

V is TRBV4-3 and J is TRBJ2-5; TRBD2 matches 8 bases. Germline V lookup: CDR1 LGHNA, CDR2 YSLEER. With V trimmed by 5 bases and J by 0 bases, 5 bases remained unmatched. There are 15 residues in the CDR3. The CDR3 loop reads CASSERLANQETQYF. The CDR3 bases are TGCGCCAGCAGCGAACGACTAGCGAACCAAGAGACCCAGTACTTC.

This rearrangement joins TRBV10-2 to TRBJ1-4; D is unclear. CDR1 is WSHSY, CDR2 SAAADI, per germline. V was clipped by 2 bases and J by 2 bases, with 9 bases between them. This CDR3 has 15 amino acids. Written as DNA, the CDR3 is TGCGCCAGCAGTGAGGGGAGTGGTACTAATGAAAAACTGTTTTTT. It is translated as CASSEGSGTNEKLFF.

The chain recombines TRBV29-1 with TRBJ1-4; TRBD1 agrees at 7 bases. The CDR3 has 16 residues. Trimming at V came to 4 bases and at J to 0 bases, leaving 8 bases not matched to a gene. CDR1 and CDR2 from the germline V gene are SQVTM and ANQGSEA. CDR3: CSVGSGQQSTNEKLFF. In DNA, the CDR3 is TGCAGCGTTGGTTCGGGACAGCAGTCAACTAATGAAAAACTGTTTTTT.

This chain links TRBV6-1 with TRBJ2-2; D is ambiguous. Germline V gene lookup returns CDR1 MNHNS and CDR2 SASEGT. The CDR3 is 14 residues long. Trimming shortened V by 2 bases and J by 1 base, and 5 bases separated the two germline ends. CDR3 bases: TGTGCCAGCAGTGAAACGAGGAACACCGGGGAGCTGTTTTTT. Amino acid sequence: CASSETRNTGELFF.

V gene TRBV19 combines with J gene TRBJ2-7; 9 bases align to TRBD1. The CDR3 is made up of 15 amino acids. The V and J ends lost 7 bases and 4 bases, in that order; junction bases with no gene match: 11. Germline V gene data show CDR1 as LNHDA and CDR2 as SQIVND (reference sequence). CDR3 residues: CASKLAQGARYEQYF. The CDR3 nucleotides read TGTGCCAGTAAGCTGGCACAGGGGGCGCGGTACGAGCAGTACTTC.

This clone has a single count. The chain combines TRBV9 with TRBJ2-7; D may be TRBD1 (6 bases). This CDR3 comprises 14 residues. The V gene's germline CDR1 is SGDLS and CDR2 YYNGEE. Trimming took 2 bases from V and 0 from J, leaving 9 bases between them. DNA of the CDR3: TGTGCCAGCAGCGTTACAGGGAACTCCTACGAGCAGTACTTC. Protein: CASSVTGNSYEQYF.

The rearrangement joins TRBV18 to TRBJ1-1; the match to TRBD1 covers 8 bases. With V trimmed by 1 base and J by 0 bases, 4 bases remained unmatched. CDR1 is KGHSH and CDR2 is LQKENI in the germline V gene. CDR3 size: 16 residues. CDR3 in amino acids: CASSPRGQAMNTEAFF. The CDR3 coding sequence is TGTGCCAGCTCACCACGGGGACAGGCCATGAACACTGAAGCTTTCTTT.

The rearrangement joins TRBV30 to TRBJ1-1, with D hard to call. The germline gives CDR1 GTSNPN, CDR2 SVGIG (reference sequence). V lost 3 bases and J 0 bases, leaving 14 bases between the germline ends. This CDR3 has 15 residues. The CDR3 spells CAWRKTTGMNTEAFF. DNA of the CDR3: TGTGCCTGGAGAAAGACCACCGGGATGAACACTGAAGCTTTCTTT.

The CDR3 DNA sequence: TGTGCCAGCAGCCGGATGGCCTCTGGAAACACCATATATTTT. The encoded protein is CASSRMASGNTIYF. The chain couples TRBV28 to TRBJ1-3; D ambiguous. Germline V gene sequence: CDR1 MDHEN, CDR2 SYDVKM. The CDR3 totals 14 residues. The V and J ends lost 6 bases and 0 bases respectively, with 9 bases between them.

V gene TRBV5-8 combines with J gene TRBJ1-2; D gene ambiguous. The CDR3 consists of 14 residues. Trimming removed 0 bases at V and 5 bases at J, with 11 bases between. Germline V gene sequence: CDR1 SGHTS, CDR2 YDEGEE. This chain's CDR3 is CASSLDDWGYGYTF. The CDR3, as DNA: TGTGCCAGCAGCTTGGATGACTGGGGTTATGGCTACACCTTC.

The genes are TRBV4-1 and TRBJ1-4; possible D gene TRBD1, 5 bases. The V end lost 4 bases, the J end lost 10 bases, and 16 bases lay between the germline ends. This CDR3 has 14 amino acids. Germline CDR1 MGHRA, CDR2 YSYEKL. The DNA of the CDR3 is TGCGCCAGCAGCCTCGGGACCGGCTTGGCAAAACTGTTTTTT. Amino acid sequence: CASSLGTGLAKLFF.

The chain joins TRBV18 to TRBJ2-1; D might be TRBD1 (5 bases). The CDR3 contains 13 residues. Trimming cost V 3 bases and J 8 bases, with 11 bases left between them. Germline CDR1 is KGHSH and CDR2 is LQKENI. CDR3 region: CASSPPGWDEQFF. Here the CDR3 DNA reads TGTGCCAGCTCACCGCCAGGGTGGGATGAGCAGTTCTTC.

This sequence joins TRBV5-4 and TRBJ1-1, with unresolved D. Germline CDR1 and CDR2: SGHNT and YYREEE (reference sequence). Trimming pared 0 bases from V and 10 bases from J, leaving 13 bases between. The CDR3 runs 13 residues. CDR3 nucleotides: TGTGCCAGCAGCTTGGGAGTTGAGGCTGTAGCTTTCTTT. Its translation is CASSLGVEAVAFF.

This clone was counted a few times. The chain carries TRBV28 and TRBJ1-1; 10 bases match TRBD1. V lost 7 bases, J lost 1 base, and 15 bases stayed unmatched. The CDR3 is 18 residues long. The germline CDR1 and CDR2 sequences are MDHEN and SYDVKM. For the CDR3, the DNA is TGTGCCAGCACCCAAAGGTTGGGGACAGGGGATGGGAACACTGAAGCTTTCTTT. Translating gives CASTQRLGTGDGNTEAFF.

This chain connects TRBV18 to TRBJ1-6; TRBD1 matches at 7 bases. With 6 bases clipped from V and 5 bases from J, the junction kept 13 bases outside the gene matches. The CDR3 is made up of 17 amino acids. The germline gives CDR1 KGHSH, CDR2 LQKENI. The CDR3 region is CASSPRLGTADNSPLHF. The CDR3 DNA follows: TGTGCCAGCTCTCCCAGACTCGGGACAGCCGATAATTCACCCCTCCACTTT.